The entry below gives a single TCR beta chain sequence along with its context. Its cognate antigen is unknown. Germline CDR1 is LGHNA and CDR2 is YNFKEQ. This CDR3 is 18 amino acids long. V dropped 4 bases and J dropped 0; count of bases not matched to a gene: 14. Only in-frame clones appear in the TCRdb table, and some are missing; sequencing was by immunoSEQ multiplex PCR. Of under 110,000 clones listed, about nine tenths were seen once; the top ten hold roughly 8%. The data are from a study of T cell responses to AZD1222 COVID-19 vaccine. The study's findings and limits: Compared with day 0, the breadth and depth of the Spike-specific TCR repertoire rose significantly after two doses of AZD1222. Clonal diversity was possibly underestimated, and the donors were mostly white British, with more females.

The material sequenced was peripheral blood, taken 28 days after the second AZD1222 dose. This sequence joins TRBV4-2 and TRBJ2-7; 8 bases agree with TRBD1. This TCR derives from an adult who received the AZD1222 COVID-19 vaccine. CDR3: CASSPRTGYGIYSYEQYF. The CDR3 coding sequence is TGTGCCAGCAGCCCGCGGACAGGGTACGGGATCTACTCCTACGAGCAGTACTTC.